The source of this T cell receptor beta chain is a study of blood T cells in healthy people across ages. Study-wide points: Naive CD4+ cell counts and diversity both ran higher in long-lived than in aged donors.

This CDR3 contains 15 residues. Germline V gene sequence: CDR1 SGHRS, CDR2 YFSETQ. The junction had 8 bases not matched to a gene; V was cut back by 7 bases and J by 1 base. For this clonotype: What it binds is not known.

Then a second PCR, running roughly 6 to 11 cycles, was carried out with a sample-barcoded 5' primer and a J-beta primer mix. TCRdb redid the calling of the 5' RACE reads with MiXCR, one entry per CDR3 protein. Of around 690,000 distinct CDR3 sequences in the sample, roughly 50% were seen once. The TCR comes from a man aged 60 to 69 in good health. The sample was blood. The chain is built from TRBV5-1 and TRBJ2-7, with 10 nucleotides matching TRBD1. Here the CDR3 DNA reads TGCGCCAGCCGGAGTCTGGGACAGGGGTCCTACGAGCAGTACTTC. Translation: CASRSLGQGSYEQYF.